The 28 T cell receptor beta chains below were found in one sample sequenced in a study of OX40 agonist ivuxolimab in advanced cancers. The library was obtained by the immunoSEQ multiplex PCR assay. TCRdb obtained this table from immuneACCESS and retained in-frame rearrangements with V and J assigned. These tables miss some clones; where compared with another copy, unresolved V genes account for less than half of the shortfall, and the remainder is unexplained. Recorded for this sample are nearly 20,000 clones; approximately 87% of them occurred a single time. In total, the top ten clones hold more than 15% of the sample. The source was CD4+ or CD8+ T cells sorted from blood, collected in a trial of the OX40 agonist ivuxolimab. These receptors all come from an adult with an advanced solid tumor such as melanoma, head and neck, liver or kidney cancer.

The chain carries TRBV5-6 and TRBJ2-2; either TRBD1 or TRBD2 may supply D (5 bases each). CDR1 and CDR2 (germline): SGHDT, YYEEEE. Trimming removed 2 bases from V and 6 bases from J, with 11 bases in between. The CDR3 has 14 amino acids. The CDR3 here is CASSFLRGAGELFF. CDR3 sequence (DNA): TGTGCCAGCAGCTTCCTACGGGGCGCCGGGGAGCTGTTTTTT.

This CDR3 is CSVRSSYEQYF. DNA of the CDR3: TGCAGCGTTCGGAGCTCCTACGAGCAGTACTTC. The rearrangement links TRBV29-1 to TRBJ2-7; no clear D gene. From germline, CDR1 is SQVTM and CDR2 ANQGSEA. V was clipped by 5 bases and J by 0 bases, with 5 bases between them. This CDR3 is 11 amino acids long.

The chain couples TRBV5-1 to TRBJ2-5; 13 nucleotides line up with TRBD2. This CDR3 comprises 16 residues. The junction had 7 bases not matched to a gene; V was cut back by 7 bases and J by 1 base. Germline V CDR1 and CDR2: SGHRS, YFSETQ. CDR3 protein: CASGAGLAGAQETQYF. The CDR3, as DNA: TGCGCCAGCGGAGCTGGACTAGCGGGAGCCCAAGAGACCCAGTACTTC.

Here the CDR3 DNA reads TGTGCCAGCAGCCCCGGCCGGCAGGGGGCTTTCTTT. As protein: CASSPGRQGAFF. The V and J genes are TRBV7-9 and TRBJ1-1; maybe TRBD1 (6 bases). The CDR3 extends over 12 amino acids. V was cut by 5 bases and J by 11 bases, with 15 bases left in between. Germline V CDR1 and CDR2: SEHNR, FQNEAQ (reference sequence).

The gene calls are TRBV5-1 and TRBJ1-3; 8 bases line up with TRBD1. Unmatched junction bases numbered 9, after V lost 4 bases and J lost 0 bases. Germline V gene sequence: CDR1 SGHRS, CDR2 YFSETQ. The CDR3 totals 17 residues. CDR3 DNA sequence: TGCGCCAGCAGCCCGCGGACAGGGTTAAGCTCTGGAAACACCATATATTTT. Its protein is CASSPRTGLSSGNTIYF.

CDR3 sequence: CASSLSDALGATQYF. CDR3 in DNA: TGTGCCAGCAGCCTCTCGGACGCCCTAGGGGCGACCCAGTACTTC. The V and J genes are TRBV5-5 and TRBJ2-5; D is possibly TRBD1 (5 bases). CDR1 and CDR2 (germline): SGHKS, YYEKEE (reference sequence). V lost 4 bases, J lost 7 bases, and 20 bases lay in between. The CDR3 sequence is 15 residues long. The entire variable domain, with the rest obtained from reference TRBV5-5 and TRBJ2-5, is as follows: DAGVTQSPTHLIKTRGQQVTLRCSPISGHKSVSWYQQVLGQGPQFIFQYYEKEERGRGNFPDRFSARQFPNYSSELNVNALLLGDSALYLCASSLSDALGATQYFGPGTRLLVL.

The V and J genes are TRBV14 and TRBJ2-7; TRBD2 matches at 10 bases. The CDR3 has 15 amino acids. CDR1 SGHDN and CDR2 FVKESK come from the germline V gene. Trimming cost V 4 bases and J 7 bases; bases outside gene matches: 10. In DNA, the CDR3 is TGTGCCAGCAGCCGGTCGGGACTAGCGTCGAGGGAGCAGTACTTC. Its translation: CASSRSGLASREQYF. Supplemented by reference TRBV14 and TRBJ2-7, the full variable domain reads EAGVTQFPSHSVIEKGQTVTLRCDPISGHDNLYWYRRVMGKEIKFLLHFVKESKQDESGMPNNRFLAERTGGTYSTLKVQPAELEDSGVYFCASSRSGLASREQYFGPGTRLTVT.

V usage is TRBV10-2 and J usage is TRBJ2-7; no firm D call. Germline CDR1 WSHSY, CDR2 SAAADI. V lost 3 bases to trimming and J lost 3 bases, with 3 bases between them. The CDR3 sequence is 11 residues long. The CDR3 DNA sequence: TGCGCCAGCAGTGAAATCTACGAGCAGTACTTC. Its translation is CASSEIYEQYF.

The CDR3 DNA reads as TGTGCCAGTAGTCTTGGACAGGGGGCGAGAGTCAATCAGCCCCAGCATTTT. As protein: CASSLGQGARVNQPQHF. The chain joins TRBV19 to TRBJ1-5, with 11 nucleotides matching TRBD1. Germline V gene data show CDR1 as LNHDA and CDR2 as SQIVND (reference sequence). The length of the CDR3 is 17 residues. The junction had 9 bases not matched to a gene; V was cut back by 5 bases and J by 3 bases. Together with reference TRBV19 and TRBJ1-5, the CDR3 gives the full variable domain: DGGITQSPKYLFRKEGQNVTLSCEQNLNHDAMYWYRQDPGQGLRLIYYSQIVNDFQKGDIAEGYSVSREKKESFPLTVTSAQKNPTAFYLCASSLGQGARVNQPQHFGDGTRLSIL.

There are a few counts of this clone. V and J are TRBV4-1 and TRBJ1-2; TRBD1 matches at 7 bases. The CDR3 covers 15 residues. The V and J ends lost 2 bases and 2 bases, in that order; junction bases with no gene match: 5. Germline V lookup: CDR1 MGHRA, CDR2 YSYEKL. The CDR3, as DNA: TGCGCCAGCAGCCAAACCCAGGGGGAAAACTATGGCTACACCTTC. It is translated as CASSQTQGENYGYTF.

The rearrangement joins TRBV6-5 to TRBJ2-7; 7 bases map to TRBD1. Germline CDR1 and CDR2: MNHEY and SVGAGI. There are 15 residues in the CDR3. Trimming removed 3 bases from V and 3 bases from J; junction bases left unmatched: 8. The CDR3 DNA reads TGTGCCAGCAGTTATTCCGGGACAGCCCTCTACGAGCAGTACTTC. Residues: CASSYSGTALYEQYF.

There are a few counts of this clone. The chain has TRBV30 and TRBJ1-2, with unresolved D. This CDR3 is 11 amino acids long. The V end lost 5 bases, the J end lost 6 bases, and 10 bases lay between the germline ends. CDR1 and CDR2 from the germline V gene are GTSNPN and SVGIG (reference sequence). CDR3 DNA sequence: TGTGCCTGGGAACGGGCTGATGGCTACACCTTC. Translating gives CAWERADGYTF.

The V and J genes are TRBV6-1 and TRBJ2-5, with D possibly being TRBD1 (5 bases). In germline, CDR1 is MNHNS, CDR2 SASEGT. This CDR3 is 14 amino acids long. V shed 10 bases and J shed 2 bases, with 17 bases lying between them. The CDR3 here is CATHQTVGQETQYF. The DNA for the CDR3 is TGTGCCACCCATCAGACAGTAGGACAAGAGACCCAGTACTTC.

The CDR3 nucleotides read TGCGCCAGTAACGGGGGGCCGGGAACCGGGGAGCTGTTTTTT. It is translated as CASNGGPGTGELFF. The genes are TRBV5-1 and TRBJ2-2; the D gene is possibly TRBD2 (7 bases). Germline assignment: CDR1 SGHRS and CDR2 YFSETQ. V was pared by 8 bases and J by 5 bases, with 16 bases between. The CDR3 covers 14 residues.

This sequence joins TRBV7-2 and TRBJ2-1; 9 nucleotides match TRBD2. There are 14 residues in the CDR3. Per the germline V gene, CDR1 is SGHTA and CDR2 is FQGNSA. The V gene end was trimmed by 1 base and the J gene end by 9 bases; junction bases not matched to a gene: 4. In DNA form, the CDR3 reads TGTGCCAGCAGCTTAGTATCGCGGGGGGGTGAGCAGTTCTTC. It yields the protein CASSLVSRGGEQFF.

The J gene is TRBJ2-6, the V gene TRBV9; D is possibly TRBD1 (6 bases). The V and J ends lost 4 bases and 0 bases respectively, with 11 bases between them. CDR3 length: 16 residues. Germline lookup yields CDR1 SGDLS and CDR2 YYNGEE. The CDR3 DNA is TGTGCCAGCAGCTTGGACAGCCACTCTGGGGCCAACGTCCTGACTTTC. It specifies CASSLDSHSGANVLTF.

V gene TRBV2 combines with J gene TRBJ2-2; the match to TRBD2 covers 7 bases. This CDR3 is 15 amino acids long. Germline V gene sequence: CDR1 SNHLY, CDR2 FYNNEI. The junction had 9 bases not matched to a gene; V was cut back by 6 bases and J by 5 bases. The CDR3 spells CASRFSGGRTGELFF. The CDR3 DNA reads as TGTGCCAGCAGATTTTCGGGGGGTAGGACCGGGGAGCTGTTTTTT.

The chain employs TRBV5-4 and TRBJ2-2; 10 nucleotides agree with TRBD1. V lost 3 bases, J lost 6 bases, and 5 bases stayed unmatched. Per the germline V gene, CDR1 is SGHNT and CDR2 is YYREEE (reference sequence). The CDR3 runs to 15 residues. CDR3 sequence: CASSSGQGTAGELFF. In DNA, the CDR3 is TGTGCCAGCAGCTCGGGACAGGGGACGGCCGGGGAGCTGTTTTTT.

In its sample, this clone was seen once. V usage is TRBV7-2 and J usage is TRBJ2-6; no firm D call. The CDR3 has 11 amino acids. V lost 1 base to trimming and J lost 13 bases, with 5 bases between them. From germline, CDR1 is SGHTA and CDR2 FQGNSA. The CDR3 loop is CASSLETVLTF. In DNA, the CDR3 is TGTGCCAGCAGCTTAGAGACTGTCCTGACTTTC. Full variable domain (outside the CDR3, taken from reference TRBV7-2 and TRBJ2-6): GAGVSQSPSNKVTEKGKDVELRCDPISGHTALYWYRQSLGQGLEFLIYFQGNSAPDKSGLPSDRFSAERTGGSVSTLTIQRTQQEDSAVYLCASSLETVLTFGAGSRLTVL.

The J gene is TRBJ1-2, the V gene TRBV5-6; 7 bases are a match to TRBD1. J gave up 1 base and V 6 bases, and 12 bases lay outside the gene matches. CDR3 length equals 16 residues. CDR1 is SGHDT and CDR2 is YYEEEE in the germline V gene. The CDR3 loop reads CASIRLGTVINYGYTF. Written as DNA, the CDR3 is TGTGCCAGCATCCGGTTAGGGACAGTCATTAACTATGGCTACACCTTC.

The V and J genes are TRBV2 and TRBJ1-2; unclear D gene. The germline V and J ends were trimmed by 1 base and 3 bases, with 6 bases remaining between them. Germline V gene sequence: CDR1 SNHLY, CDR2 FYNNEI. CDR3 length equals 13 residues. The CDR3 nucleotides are TGTGCCAGCAGTGAAGAGAGGGACTATGGCTACACCTTC. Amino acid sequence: CASSEERDYGYTF.

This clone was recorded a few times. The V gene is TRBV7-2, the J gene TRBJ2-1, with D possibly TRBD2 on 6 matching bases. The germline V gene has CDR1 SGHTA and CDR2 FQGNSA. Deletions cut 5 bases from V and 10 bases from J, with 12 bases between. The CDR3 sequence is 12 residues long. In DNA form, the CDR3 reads TGTGCCAGCAGCCCCTTTAGCGGCGAGCAGTTCTTC. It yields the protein CASSPFSGEQFF.

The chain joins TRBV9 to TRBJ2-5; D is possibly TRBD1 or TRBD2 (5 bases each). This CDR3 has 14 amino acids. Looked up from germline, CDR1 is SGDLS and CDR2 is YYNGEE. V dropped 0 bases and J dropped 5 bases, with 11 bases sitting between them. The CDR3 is CASSVGRDLETQYF. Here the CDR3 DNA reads TGTGCCAGCAGCGTAGGTAGGGACCTGGAGACCCAGTACTTC.

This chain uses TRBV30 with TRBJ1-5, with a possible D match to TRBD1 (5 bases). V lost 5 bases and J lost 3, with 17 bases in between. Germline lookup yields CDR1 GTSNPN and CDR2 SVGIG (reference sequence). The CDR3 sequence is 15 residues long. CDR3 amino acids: CAWQFGGGSNQPQHF. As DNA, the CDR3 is TGTGCCTGGCAATTTGGGGGGGGTTCCAATCAGCCCCAGCATTTT.

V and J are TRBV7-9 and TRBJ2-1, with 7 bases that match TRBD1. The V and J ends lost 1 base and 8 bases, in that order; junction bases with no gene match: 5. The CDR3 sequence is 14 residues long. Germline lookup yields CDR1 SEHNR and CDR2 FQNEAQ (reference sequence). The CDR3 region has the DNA TGTGCCAGCAGCTTAGGGGACAGTCGCGATGAGCAGTTCTTC. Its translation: CASSLGDSRDEQFF.

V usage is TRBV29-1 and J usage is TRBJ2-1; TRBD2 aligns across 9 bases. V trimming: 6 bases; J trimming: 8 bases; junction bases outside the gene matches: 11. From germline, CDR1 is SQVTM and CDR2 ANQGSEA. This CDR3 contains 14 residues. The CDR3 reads CSVSPGTSWDEQFF. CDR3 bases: TGCAGCGTCTCTCCCGGGACTAGCTGGGATGAGCAGTTCTTC.

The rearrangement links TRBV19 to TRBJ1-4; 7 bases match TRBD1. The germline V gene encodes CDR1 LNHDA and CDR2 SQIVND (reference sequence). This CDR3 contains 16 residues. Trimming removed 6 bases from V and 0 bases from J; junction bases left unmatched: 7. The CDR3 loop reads CASRQGRFATNEKLFF. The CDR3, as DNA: TGTGCCAGTAGACAGGGGCGATTTGCAACTAATGAAAAACTGTTTTTT.

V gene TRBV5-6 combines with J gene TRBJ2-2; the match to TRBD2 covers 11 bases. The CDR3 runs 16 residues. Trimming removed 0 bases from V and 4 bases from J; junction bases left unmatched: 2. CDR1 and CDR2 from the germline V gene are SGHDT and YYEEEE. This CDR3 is CASSLELAGATGELFF. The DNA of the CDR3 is TGTGCCAGCAGCTTGGAACTAGCGGGGGCCACCGGGGAGCTGTTTTTT.